This T cell receptor (beta chain) was profiled in a study of T cell responses to AZD1222 COVID-19 vaccine. Study outcomes and limitations: Along spike, vaccine-associated CD4 TCRs were found throughout, with dominance at 160-218 and 743-854. Clonal diversity was possibly underestimated, and the donors were mostly white British, with more females. Nearly half of spike-specific TCRs reportedly target unmutated variant regions. Only a handful of people who got AZD1222 tested seropositive at baseline.

Assay: immunoSEQ multiplex PCR; the TCRdb copy retains only in-frame clones and omits some. Of about 66,000 clones listed, around 89% are singletons. As regards this clone: Its antigen is unknown.

Sequenced material: peripheral blood, taken 28 days after the second dose of the MenACWY control vaccine. The TCR was taken from an adult who received the MenACWY meningococcal vaccine as a control.

CDR3 DNA: TGTGCCAGCAGCAGAGGGGGCTACAATCAGCCCCAGCATTTT. Residues: CASSRGGYNQPQHF. J is TRBJ1-5 and V is TRBV9; 7 positions agree with TRBD1. CDR1 and CDR2 (germline): SGDLS, YYNGEE. The CDR3 is 14 residues long. After removal of 4 bases from V and 3 bases from J, the junction contained 4 bases not matched to a gene.